This TCR beta chain was observed in a study of blood T cell repertoires in COVID-19. At the level of the study: Samples representing acute and convalescent COVID-19 were sourced from the United States, Italy and Spain. The cDNA or gDNA used as material had been derived from T cells, B-cell-depleted T cells, or PBMCs.

Original handling: Counts of nucleated cells, estimated from reference gene primer amplification, were obtained. Profiling relied on immunoSEQ multiplex PCR, and the TCRdb table lists in-frame clones only, not all of them. The V and J calls and clone size were taken over from that table, and D and trimming were inferred from the DNA. Here the sample spans roughly 80,000 clones, roughly 90% being singletons. The sample comprised peripheral blood. This clonotype originated in a man aged 60 to 75 with acute or convalescent COVID-19.

The CDR3 loop is CASNPDSFPGSPLHF. The CDR3 coding sequence is TGTGCCAGCAACCCGGACAGTTTTCCAGGTTCACCCCTCCACTTT. V usage is TRBV21-1 and J usage is TRBJ1-6; the D call in the table, TRBD1, was not verified against the DNA. TRBV21-1 is reported as a pseudogene. CDR3 length equals 15 residues.